This is a list of T cell receptor beta chains from one sample in a study of T cell changes during pregnancy in multiple sclerosis. The assay was immunoSEQ multiplex PCR, and TCRdb's table has in-frame clones only and misses some. The data contain more than 90,000 clones, almost 95% of them seen just once; the ten biggest clones take up 2% to 2.5%. The material sequenced was peripheral blood, taken after pregnancy. These receptor sequences come from a female donor with multiple sclerosis, enrolled in a pregnancy study. Each CDR3 is given with its conserved first and last residue. The D gene is left open where the match is weak. Size values are once, few and many counts, or a class for expanded clones, and some rows have none.

v_gene: TRBV18; abundance: -; j_gene: TRBJ2-3; d_gene: -; CDR3nt: TGTGCCAGCTCACCAAGCCGCGCAGATACGCAGTATTTT; CDR3aa: CASSPSRADTQYF
v_gene: TRBV7-8; abundance: -; j_gene: TRBJ2-3; d_gene: -; CDR3nt: TGTGCCAGCAGCTTAGTAATCCTGGATACGCAGTATTTT; CDR3aa: CASSLVILDTQYF
v_gene: TRBV5-6; abundance: -; j_gene: TRBJ1-1; d_gene: -; CDR3nt: TGTGCCAGCAGCGTGGGGAGTAGAGAAGCTTTCTTT; CDR3aa: CASSVGSREAFF
v_gene: TRBV5-6; abundance: -; j_gene: TRBJ2-3; d_gene: TRBD2; CDR3nt: TGTGCCAGCAGCCGGGTCAGCGGGGGTGGGACAGATACGCAGTATTTT; CDR3aa: CASSRVSGGGTDTQYF
v_gene: TRBV6-1; abundance: -; j_gene: TRBJ2-1; d_gene: TRBD2; CDR3nt: TGTGCCAGCATCAAGAGCGGGACCTCCTACAATGAGCAGTTCTTC; CDR3aa: CASIKSGTSYNEQFF
v_gene: TRBV2; abundance: -; j_gene: TRBJ2-5; d_gene: -; CDR3nt: TGTGCCAGCAGTGAATATGCAGGGATTGGGGAGACCCAGTACTTC; CDR3aa: CASSEYAGIGETQYF
v_gene: TRBV18; abundance: -; j_gene: TRBJ1-2; d_gene: -; CDR3nt: TGTGCCAGCTCACCAACCCAAGGACAGACCGCTAGCTATGGCTACACCTTC; CDR3aa: CASSPTQGQTASYGYTF
v_gene: TRBV18; abundance: -; j_gene: TRBJ2-6; d_gene: -; CDR3nt: TGTGCCAGCTCACCACACCCGGGCTCTGGGGCCAACGTCCTGACTTTC; CDR3aa: CASSPHPGSGANVLTF
v_gene: TRBV4-2; abundance: -; j_gene: TRBJ2-1; d_gene: -; CDR3nt: TGTGCCAGCAGCCAAGATGCCGCGAGCTCCTACAATGAGCAGTTCTTC; CDR3aa: CASSQDAASSYNEQFF
v_gene: TRBV2; abundance: -; j_gene: TRBJ2-7; d_gene: TRBD2; CDR3nt: TGTGCTAAGCAAAGGGGACTAGCGGGGAGGGAGCAGTACTTC; CDR3aa: CAKQRGLAGREQYF
v_gene: TRBV4-2; abundance: -; j_gene: TRBJ2-5; d_gene: TRBD1; CDR3nt: TGTGCCAGCAGCCAAGGCGGGACAGGGGGGGAGACCCAGTACTTC; CDR3aa: CASSQGGTGGETQYF
v_gene: TRBV6-1; abundance: -; j_gene: TRBJ2-5; d_gene: -; CDR3nt: TGTGCCAGCAGTGAATGGACACCCCGTTACTTC; CDR3aa: CASSEWTPRYF
v_gene: TRBV6-1; abundance: -; j_gene: TRBJ1-3; d_gene: -; CDR3nt: TGTGCCAGCAGTGAGCAACAGGGCCTCTCTGGAAACACCATATATTTT; CDR3aa: CASSEQQGLSGNTIYF
v_gene: TRBV5-1; abundance: -; j_gene: TRBJ2-1; d_gene: -; CDR3nt: TGCGCCAGCAGCTTACAGGGTAGCTCCTACAATGAGCAGTTCTTC; CDR3aa: CASSLQGSSYNEQFF
v_gene: TRBV7-9; abundance: -; j_gene: TRBJ2-7; d_gene: -; CDR3nt: TGTGCCAGCAGCACGGGACAAAGCTCCTACGAGCAGTACTTC; CDR3aa: CASSTGQSSYEQYF
v_gene: TRBV14; abundance: once; j_gene: TRBJ2-1; d_gene: -; CDR3nt: TGTGCCAGCAGCCAAGATCTAGGGTTGGGACTCTCCGAGCAGTTCTTC; CDR3aa: CASSQDLGLGLSEQFF
v_gene: TRBV2; abundance: -; j_gene: TRBJ1-3; d_gene: -; CDR3nt: TGTGCCAGCAGAGTACAGGGTTCGGGAAACACCATATATTTT; CDR3aa: CASRVQGSGNTIYF
v_gene: TRBV7-3; abundance: -; j_gene: TRBJ1-1; d_gene: TRBD1; CDR3nt: TGTGCCAGCAGCTCCGACAGGGACACTGAAGCTTTCTTT; CDR3aa: CASSSDRDTEAFF
v_gene: TRBV4-1; abundance: -; j_gene: TRBJ2-7; d_gene: TRBD1; CDR3nt: TGCGCCAGCAGCCAAGATCGTAAGGGGGCCGAGGGCGAGCAGTACTTC; CDR3aa: CASSQDRKGAEGEQYF
v_gene: TRBV7-3; abundance: -; j_gene: TRBJ2-2; d_gene: -; CDR3nt: TGTGCCAGCAGCACTGGACAGCACACCGGGGAGCTGTTTTTT; CDR3aa: CASSTGQHTGELFF
v_gene: TRBV5-1; abundance: -; j_gene: TRBJ2-5; d_gene: -; CDR3nt: TGCGCCAGCACCCCGGGGGGCCACAAAGAGACCCAGTACTTC; CDR3aa: CASTPGGHKETQYF
v_gene: TRBV2; abundance: -; j_gene: TRBJ1-3; d_gene: TRBD1; CDR3nt: TGTGCCAGCCAACGCGAAGGGACAGCTGGAAACACCATATATTTT; CDR3aa: CASQREGTAGNTIYF
v_gene: TRBV2; abundance: -; j_gene: TRBJ2-6; d_gene: TRBD1; CDR3nt: TGTGCCAGTGGACAGGGCCAAGAGGGGGCCAACGTCCTGACTTTC; CDR3aa: CASGQGQEGANVLTF
v_gene: TRBV6-1; abundance: once; j_gene: TRBJ1-1; d_gene: TRBD1; CDR3nt: TGTGCCAGCAGTGTTAGGACAGGAACGAACACTGAAGCTTTCTTT; CDR3aa: CASSVRTGTNTEAFF
v_gene: TRBV4-2; abundance: -; j_gene: TRBJ2-1; d_gene: TRBD2; CDR3nt: TGTGCCAGCAGCCAAGGACTAGCGGCCTACAATGAGCAGTTCTTC; CDR3aa: CASSQGLAAYNEQFF
v_gene: TRBV7-6; abundance: -; j_gene: TRBJ1-2; d_gene: TRBD1; CDR3nt: TGTGCCAGCAGCGCCAGCCCCGACAGGGGGTCGTTTGGCTACACCTTC; CDR3aa: CASSASPDRGSFGYTF
v_gene: TRBV30; abundance: -; j_gene: TRBJ1-2; d_gene: TRBD1; CDR3nt: TGTGCCGGGACAGAGGGCCGCTCTAACTATGGCTACACCTTC; CDR3aa: CAGTEGRSNYGYTF
v_gene: TRBV18; abundance: few; j_gene: TRBJ1-5; d_gene: TRBD1; CDR3nt: TGTGCCAGCTCACCCGGACAGGGCAATCAGCCCCAGCATTTT; CDR3aa: CASSPGQGNQPQHF
v_gene: TRBV11-2; abundance: -; j_gene: TRBJ2-2; d_gene: -; CDR3nt: TGTGCCAGCACGGGTGCTTTCACCGGGGAGCTGTTTTTT; CDR3aa: CASTGAFTGELFF
v_gene: TRBV7-2; abundance: once; j_gene: TRBJ1-5; d_gene: -; CDR3nt: TGTGCCAGCAGCCCCTTCCCCGGCAATCAGCCCCAGCATTTT; CDR3aa: CASSPFPGNQPQHF
v_gene: TRBV4-2; abundance: -; j_gene: TRBJ2-7; d_gene: TRBD2; CDR3nt: TGTGCCAGCAGCGATCCGGGACTAGGAGGCGAGCAGTACTTC; CDR3aa: CASSDPGLGGEQYF
v_gene: TRBV7-3; abundance: -; j_gene: TRBJ2-1; d_gene: -; CDR3nt: TGTGCCAGCAGCTCTAATCCAAATGAGCAGTTCTTC; CDR3aa: CASSSNPNEQFF
v_gene: TRBV7-9; abundance: once; j_gene: TRBJ1-1; d_gene: -; CDR3nt: TGTGCCAGCAGCTTAGCTTCTGTGAACACTGAAGCTTTCTTT; CDR3aa: CASSLASVNTEAFF
v_gene: TRBV10-1; abundance: -; j_gene: TRBJ2-7; d_gene: TRBD1; CDR3nt: TGCGCCAGAGGGGGACAGGGGTTCACCTACGAGCAGTACTTC; CDR3aa: CARGGQGFTYEQYF
v_gene: TRBV7-3; abundance: -; j_gene: TRBJ2-3; d_gene: -; CDR3nt: TGTGCCAGCAGCCTGGGGGCGGGCCCTAGCACAGATACGCAGTATTTT; CDR3aa: CASSLGAGPSTDTQYF
v_gene: TRBV30; abundance: -; j_gene: TRBJ2-1; d_gene: TRBD2; CDR3nt: TGTGCCTGGAGTGTAACCCAGCGGGAGGGAAGGCAGCAGTTCTTC; CDR3aa: CAWSVTQREGRQQFF
v_gene: TRBV30; abundance: -; j_gene: TRBJ1-5; d_gene: -; CDR3nt: TGTGCCTGGAGTACTCGGGATAGTCAGCCCCAGCATTTT; CDR3aa: CAWSTRDSQPQHF
v_gene: TRBV5-1; abundance: once; j_gene: TRBJ2-3; d_gene: -; CDR3nt: TGCGCCAGCAGCTTAACAGGGCTTGAAGCAGATACGCAGTATTTT; CDR3aa: CASSLTGLEADTQYF
v_gene: TRBV5-4; abundance: -; j_gene: TRBJ2-1; d_gene: TRBD2; CDR3nt: TGTGCCAGCAGCTTTCCGGGAGGGACCTACAATGAGCAGTTCTTC; CDR3aa: CASSFPGGTYNEQFF
v_gene: TRBV7-2; abundance: -; j_gene: TRBJ1-3; d_gene: TRBD1; CDR3nt: TGTGCCAGCAGCGGGGGGGGGACAGGGAGACCTGGAAACACCATATATTTT; CDR3aa: CASSGGGTGRPGNTIYF
v_gene: TRBV5-1; abundance: -; j_gene: TRBJ2-5; d_gene: TRBD2; CDR3nt: TGCGCCAGCAGCTTCGGACTAGCGGGAGTACAAGAGACCCAGTACTTC; CDR3aa: CASSFGLAGVQETQYF
v_gene: TRBV6-5; abundance: -; j_gene: TRBJ2-4; d_gene: -; CDR3nt: TGTGCCAGCAGTTCCAGGGGACACATTCAGTACTTC; CDR3aa: CASSSRGHIQYF
v_gene: TRBV5-4; abundance: -; j_gene: TRBJ1-1; d_gene: TRBD1; CDR3nt: TGTGCCAGCAGCTGGGGGGGGACAGGGTCGAACACTGAAGCTTTCTTT; CDR3aa: CASSWGGTGSNTEAFF
v_gene: TRBV29-1; abundance: -; j_gene: TRBJ2-3; d_gene: TRBD2; CDR3nt: TGCAGCGTTAGGAGGGAGGGGAGCACAGATACGCAGTATTTT; CDR3aa: CSVRREGSTDTQYF
v_gene: TRBV10-1; abundance: once; j_gene: TRBJ2-2; d_gene: -; CDR3nt: TGCGCCAGCAGCGCGCGTTTCCCGGCCGGGGAGCTGTTTTTT; CDR3aa: CASSARFPAGELFF
v_gene: TRBV7-7; abundance: -; j_gene: TRBJ2-5; d_gene: -; CDR3nt: TGTGCCAGCAGCTTAATCCCCGAGGAGACCCAGTACTTC; CDR3aa: CASSLIPEETQYF
v_gene: TRBV7-6; abundance: -; j_gene: TRBJ2-7; d_gene: TRBD1; CDR3nt: TGTGCCAGCAGCTTAGGGACAGGGTTATACGAGCAGTACTTC; CDR3aa: CASSLGTGLYEQYF
v_gene: TRBV5-1; abundance: once; j_gene: TRBJ1-4; d_gene: -; CDR3nt: TGCGCCAGCAGCTTGGCTGGGGCCCCAGGGGAAAAACTGTTTTTT; CDR3aa: CASSLAGAPGEKLFF
v_gene: TRBV10-2; abundance: -; j_gene: TRBJ1-1; d_gene: -; CDR3nt: TGCGCCGCTCACAATCGGGAGGCCACTGAAGCTTTCTTT; CDR3aa: CAAHNREATEAFF
v_gene: TRBV4-1; abundance: -; j_gene: TRBJ1-2; d_gene: TRBD1; CDR3nt: TGCGCCAGCAGCCAAGAAGGGGACAGGGGCTCCCTAAGGGATGGCTACACCTTC; CDR3aa: CASSQEGDRGSLRDGYTF
v_gene: TRBV19; abundance: -; j_gene: TRBJ2-5; d_gene: -; CDR3nt: TGTGCCAGTTGCCGAAGCGGAGAGACCCAGTACTTC; CDR3aa: CASCRSGETQYF
v_gene: TRBV19; abundance: -; j_gene: TRBJ1-2; d_gene: -; CDR3nt: TGTGCCAGTAGTGACTCCTATGGCTACACCTTC; CDR3aa: CASSDSYGYTF
v_gene: TRBV2; abundance: -; j_gene: TRBJ1-5; d_gene: TRBD1; CDR3nt: TGTGCCAGCACCCTTACGACAGGGGGCAATCAGCCCCAGCATTTT; CDR3aa: CASTLTTGGNQPQHF